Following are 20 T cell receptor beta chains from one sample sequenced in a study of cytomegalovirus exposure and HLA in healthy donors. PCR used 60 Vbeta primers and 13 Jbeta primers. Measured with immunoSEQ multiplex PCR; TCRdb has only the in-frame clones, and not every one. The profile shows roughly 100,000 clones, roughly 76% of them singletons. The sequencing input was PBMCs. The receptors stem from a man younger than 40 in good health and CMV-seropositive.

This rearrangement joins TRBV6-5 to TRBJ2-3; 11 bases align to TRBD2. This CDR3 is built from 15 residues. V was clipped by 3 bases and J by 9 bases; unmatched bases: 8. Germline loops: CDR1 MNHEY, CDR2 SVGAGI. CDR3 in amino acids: CASSYSGGAGGTQYF. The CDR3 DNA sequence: TGTGCCAGCAGTTATAGCGGGGGGGCGGGAGGCACGCAGTATTTT.

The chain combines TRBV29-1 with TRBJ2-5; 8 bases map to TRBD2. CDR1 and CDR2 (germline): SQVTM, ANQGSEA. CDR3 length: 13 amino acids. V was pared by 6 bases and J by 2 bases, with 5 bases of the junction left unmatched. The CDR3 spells CSVAGLAQETQYF. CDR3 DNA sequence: TGCAGCGTCGCAGGACTAGCACAAGAGACCCAGTACTTC.

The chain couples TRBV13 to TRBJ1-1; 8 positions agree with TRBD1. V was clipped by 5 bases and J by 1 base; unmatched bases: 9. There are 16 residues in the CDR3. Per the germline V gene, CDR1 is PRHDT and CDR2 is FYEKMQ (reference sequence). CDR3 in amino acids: CASSPVLGQGNTEAFF. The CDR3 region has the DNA TGTGCCAGCAGCCCCGTGCTAGGACAGGGGAACACTGAAGCTTTCTTT. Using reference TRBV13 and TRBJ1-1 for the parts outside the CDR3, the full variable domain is AAGVIQSPRHLIKEKRETATLKCYPIPRHDTVYWYQQGPGQDPQFLISFYEKMQSDKGSIPDRFSAQQFSDYHSELNMSSLELGDSALYFCASSPVLGQGNTEAFFGQGTRLTVV.

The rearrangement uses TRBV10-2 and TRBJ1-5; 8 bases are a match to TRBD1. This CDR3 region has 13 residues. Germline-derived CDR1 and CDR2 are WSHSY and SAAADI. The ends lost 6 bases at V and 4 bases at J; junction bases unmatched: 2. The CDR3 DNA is TGCGCCAGCAGGGACAGGGTAAATCAGCCCCAGCATTTT. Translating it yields CASRDRVNQPQHF.

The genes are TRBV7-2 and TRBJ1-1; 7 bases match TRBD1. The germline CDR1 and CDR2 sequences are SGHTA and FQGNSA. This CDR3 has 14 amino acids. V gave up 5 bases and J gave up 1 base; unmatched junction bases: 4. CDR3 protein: CASSPQGPNTEAFF. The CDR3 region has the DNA TGTGCCAGCAGCCCACAGGGGCCGAACACTGAAGCTTTCTTT. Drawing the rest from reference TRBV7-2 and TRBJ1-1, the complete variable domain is GAGVSQSPSNKVTEKGKDVELRCDPISGHTALYWYRQSLGQGLEFLIYFQGNSAPDKSGLPSDRFSAERTGGSVSTLTIQRTQQEDSAVYLCASSPQGPNTEAFFGQGTRLTVV.

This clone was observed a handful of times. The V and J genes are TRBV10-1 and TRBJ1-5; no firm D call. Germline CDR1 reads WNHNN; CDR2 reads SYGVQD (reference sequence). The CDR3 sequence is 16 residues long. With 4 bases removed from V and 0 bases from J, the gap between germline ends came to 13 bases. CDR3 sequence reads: CASSVGAWYSNQPQHF. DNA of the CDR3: TGCGCCAGCAGTGTGGGAGCCTGGTATAGCAATCAGCCCCAGCATTTT.

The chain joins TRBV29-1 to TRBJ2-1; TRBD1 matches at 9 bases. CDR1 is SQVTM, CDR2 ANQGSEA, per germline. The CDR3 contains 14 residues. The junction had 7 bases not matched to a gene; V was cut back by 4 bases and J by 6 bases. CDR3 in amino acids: CSVAEDRGGNEQFF. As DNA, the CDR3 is TGCAGCGTTGCCGAGGACAGGGGAGGCAATGAGCAGTTCTTC.

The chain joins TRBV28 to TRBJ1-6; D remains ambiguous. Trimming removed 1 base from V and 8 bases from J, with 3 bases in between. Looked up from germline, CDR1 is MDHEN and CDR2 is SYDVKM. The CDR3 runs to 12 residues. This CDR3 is CASSLSYSPLHF. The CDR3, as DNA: TGTGCCAGCAGTTTATCCTATTCACCCCTCCACTTT. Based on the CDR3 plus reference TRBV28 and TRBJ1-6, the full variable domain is DVKVTQSSRYLVKRTGEKVFLECVQDMDHENMFWYRQDPGLGLRLIYFSYDVKMKEKGDIPEGYSVSREKKERFSLILESASTNQTSMYLCASSLSYSPLHFGNGTRLTVT.

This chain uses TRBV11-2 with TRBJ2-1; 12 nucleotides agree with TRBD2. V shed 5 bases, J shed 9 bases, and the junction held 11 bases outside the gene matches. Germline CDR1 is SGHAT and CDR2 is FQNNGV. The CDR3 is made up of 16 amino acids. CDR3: CASSRRSSGGAGEQFF. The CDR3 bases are TGTGCCAGCAGCCGAAGGTCTAGCGGGGGGGCGGGTGAGCAGTTCTTC.

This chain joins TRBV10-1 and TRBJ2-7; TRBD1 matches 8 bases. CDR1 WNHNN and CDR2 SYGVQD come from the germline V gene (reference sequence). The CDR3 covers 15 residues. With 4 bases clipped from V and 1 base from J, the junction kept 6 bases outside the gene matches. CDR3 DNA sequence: TGCGCCAGCAGTGGATTCCGGGACAGGTCCTACGAGCAGTACTTC. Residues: CASSGFRDRSYEQYF.

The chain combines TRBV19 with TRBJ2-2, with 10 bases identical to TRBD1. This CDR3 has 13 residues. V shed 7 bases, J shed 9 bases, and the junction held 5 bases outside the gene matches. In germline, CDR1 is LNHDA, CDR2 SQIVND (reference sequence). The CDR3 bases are TGTGCCAGTAAAAGGACAGGGGGTAGGGAGCTGTTTTTT. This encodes CASKRTGGRELFF.

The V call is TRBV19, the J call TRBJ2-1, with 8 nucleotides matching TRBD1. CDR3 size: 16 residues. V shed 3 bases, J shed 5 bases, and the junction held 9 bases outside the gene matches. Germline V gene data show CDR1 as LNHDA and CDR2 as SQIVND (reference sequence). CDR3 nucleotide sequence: TGTGCCAGTAGTATTTTGCCGACAGGGGAGGACAATGAGCAGTTCTTC. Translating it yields CASSILPTGEDNEQFF. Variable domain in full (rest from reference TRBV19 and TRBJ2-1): DGGITQSPKYLFRKEGQNVTLSCEQNLNHDAMYWYRQDPGQGLRLIYYSQIVNDFQKGDIAEGYSVSREKKESFPLTVTSAQKNPTAFYLCASSILPTGEDNEQFFGPGTRLTVL.

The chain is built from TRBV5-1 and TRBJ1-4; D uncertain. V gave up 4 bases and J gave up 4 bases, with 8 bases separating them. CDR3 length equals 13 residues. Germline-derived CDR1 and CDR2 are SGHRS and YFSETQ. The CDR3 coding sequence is TGCGCCAGCAGCAGGGAGATTAATGAAAAACTGTTTTTT. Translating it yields CASSREINEKLFF.

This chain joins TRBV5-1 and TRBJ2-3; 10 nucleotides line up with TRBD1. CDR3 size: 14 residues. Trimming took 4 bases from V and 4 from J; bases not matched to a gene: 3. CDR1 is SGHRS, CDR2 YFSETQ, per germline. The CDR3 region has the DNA TGCGCCAGCAGCCCGGGACAGGGGTCAGATACGCAGTATTTT. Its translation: CASSPGQGSDTQYF.

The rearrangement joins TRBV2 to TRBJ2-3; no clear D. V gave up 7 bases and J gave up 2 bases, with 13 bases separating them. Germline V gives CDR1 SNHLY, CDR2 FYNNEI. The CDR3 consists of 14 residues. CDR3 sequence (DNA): TGTGCCAGCATAATCGACATAGACACAGATACGCAGTATTTT. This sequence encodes CASIIDIDTDTQYF.

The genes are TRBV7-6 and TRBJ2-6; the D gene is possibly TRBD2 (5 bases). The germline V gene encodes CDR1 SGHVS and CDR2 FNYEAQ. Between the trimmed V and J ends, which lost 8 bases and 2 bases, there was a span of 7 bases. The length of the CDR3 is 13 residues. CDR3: CASSGAGANVLTF. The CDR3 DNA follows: TGTGCCAGCTCCGGGGCTGGGGCCAACGTCCTGACTTTC.

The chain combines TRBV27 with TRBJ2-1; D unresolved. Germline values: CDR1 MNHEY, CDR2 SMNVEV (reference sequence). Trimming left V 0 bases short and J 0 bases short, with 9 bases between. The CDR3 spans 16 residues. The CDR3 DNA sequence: TGTGCCAGCAGTTTATCGAATCCGAGCTCCTACAATGAGCAGTTCTTC. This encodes CASSLSNPSSYNEQFF.

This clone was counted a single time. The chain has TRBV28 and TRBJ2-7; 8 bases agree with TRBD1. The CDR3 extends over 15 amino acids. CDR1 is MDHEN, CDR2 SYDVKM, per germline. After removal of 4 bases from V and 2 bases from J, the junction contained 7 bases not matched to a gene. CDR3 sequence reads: CASSSNGQGTYEQYF. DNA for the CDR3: TGTGCCAGCAGTTCGAACGGACAGGGAACCTACGAGCAGTACTTC.

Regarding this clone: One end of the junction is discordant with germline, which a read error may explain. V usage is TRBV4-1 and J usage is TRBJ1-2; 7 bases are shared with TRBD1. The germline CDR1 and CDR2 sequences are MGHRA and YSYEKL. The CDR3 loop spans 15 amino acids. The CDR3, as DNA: TGCGCCAGCAGCCTAGACAGGGCTTCTAACTATGGCTACCCCTTC. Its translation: CASSLDRASNYGYPF.

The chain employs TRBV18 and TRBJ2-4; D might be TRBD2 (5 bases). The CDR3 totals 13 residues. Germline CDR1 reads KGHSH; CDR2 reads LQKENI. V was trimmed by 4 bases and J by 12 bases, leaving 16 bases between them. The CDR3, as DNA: TGTGCCAGCTCACAACGGGAAGGCCCAAATCAGTACTTC. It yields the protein CASSQREGPNQYF. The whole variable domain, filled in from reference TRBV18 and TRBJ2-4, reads NAGVMQNPRHLVRRRGQEARLRCSPMKGHSHVYWYRQLPEEGLKFMVYLQKENIIDESGMPKERFSAEFPKEGPSILRIQQVVRGDSAAYFCASSQREGPNQYFGAGTRLSVL.